Presented here are 4 T cell receptor beta chains from one specimen sequenced in a study of patients and donors after allogeneic stem cell transplantation. TCRdb independently ran MiXCR on the RT-PCR reads; one entry per CDR3 protein. The data show 410,000 or so distinct CDR3 sequences, 16% seen once. Sequencing was performed on blood, either unsorted or a sorted T cell fraction (not recorded which). Source of these receptors: a human donor who was either an allogeneic HSCT recipient or a stem cell or donor lymphocyte infusion donor (not recorded which). It is not recorded whose cells these are; they may come from a transplant donor.

This clonotype was seen more than once but under ten times. The chain joins TRBV5-1 to TRBJ2-7, with 12 bases fitting TRBD2. CDR1 SGHRS and CDR2 YFSETQ come from the germline V gene. The CDR3 is 19 residues long. V was pared by 2 bases and J by 0 bases, with 12 bases of the junction left unmatched. Here the CDR3 reads CASSFGTSGRKPVSYEQYF. In DNA form, the CDR3 reads TGCGCCAGCAGCTTTGGTACTAGCGGGAGGAAACCAGTCTCCTACGAGCAGTACTTC.

The chain has TRBV3-1 and TRBJ2-5; 13 bases are a match to TRBD2. CDR1 is LGHDT, CDR2 YNNKEL, per germline (reference sequence). V shed 5 bases, J shed 1 base, and the junction held 4 bases outside the gene matches. This CDR3 is 16 amino acids long. CDR3 sequence: CASSGLAGAFQETQYF. The CDR3 DNA follows: TGTGCCAGCAGCGGACTAGCGGGGGCCTTCCAAGAGACCCAGTACTTC.

The rearrangement links TRBV3-1 to TRBJ2-7; 7 bases are shared with TRBD2. The junction had 10 bases not matched to a gene; V was cut back by 2 bases and J by 6 bases. This CDR3 comprises 15 residues. Germline CDR1 is LGHDT and CDR2 is YNNKEL (reference sequence). The CDR3 reads CASSQLAGVSGEQYF. DNA of the CDR3: TGTGCCAGCAGCCAACTGGCGGGAGTATCTGGCGAGCAGTACTTC.

This clonotype was recorded a few times. The chain couples TRBV20-1 to TRBJ1-5, with 7 positions matching TRBD1. The CDR3 totals 17 residues. J was trimmed by 1 base and V by 2 bases; bases with no gene match: 11. Germline CDR1 reads DFQATT; CDR2 reads SNEGSKA (reference sequence). The CDR3 sequence: CSARSPSRTGSNQPQHF. CDR3 coding DNA: TGCAGTGCTAGATCCCCGAGCCGGACAGGAAGCAATCAGCCCCAGCATTTT.